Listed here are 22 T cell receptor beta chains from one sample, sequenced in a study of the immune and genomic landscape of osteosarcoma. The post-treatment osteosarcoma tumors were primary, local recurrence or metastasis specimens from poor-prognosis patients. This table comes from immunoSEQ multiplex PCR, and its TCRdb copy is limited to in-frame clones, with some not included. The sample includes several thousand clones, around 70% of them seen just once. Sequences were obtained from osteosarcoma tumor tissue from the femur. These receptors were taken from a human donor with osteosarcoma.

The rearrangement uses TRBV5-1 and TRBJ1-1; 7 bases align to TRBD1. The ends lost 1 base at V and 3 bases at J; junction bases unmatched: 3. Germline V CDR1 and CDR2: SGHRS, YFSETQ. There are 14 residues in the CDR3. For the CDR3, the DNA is TGCGCCAGCAGCTTGTTCAGGGGGGACACTGAAGCTTTCTTT. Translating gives CASSLFRGDTEAFF.

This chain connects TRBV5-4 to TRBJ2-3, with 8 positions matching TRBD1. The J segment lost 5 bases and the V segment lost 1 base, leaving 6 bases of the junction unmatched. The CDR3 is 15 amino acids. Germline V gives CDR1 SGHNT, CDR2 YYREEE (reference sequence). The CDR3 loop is CASSLPDRGKDTQYF. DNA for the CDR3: TGTGCCAGCAGCTTGCCAGACAGGGGAAAAGATACGCAGTATTTT.

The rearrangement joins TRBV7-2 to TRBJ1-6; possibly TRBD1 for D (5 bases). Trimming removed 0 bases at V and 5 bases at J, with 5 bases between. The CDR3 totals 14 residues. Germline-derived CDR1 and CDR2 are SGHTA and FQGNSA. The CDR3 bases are TGTGCCAGCAGCTTAGCCAGGGATAATTCACCCCTCCACTTT. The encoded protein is CASSLARDNSPLHF.

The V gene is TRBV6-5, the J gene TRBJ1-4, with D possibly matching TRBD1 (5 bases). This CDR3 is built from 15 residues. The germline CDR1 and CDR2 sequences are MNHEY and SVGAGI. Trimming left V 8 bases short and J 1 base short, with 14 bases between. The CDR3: CASGRDGRTNEKLFF. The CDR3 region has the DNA TGTGCCAGCGGCCGGGACGGACGAACTAATGAAAAACTGTTTTTT.

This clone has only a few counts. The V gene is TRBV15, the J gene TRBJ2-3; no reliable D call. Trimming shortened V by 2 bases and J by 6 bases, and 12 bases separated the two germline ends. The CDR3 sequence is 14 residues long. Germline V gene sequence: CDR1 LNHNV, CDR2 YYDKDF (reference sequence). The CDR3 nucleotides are TGTGCCACCAGCAGACCGGGCCCTTCCGATACGCAGTATTTT. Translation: CATSRPGPSDTQYF.

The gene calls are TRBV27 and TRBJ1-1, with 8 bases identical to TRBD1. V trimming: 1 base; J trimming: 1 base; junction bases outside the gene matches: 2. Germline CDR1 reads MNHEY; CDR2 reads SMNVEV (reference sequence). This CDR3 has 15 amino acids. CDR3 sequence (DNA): TGTGCCAGCAGTTTATTGGGACAGGCGAACACTGAAGCTTTCTTT. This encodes CASSLLGQANTEAFF.

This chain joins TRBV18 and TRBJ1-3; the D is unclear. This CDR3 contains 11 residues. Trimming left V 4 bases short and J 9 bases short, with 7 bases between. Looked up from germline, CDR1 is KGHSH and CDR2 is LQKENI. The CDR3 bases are TGTGCCAGCTCACTCGGTAGCACCATATATTTT. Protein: CASSLGSTIYF.

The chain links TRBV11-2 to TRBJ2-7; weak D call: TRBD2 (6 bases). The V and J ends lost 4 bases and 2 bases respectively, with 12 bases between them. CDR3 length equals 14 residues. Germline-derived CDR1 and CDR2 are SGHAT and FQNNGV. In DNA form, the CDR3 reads TGTGCCAGCAGCTCCATTCCGGGAGCCTACGAGCAGTACTTC. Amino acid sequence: CASSSIPGAYEQYF.

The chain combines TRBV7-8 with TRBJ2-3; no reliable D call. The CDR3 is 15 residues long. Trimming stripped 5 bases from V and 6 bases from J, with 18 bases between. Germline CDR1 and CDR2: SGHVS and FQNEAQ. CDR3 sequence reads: CASSPPGPREDTQYF. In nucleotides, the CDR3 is TGTGCCAGCAGCCCACCCGGGCCCCGAGAGGATACGCAGTATTTT.

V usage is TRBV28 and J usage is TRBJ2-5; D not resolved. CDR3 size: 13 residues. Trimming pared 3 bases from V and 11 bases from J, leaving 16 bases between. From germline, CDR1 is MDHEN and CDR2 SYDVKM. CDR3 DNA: TGTGCCAGCAGTTTCGTTCTTTCGGGCAGTCAGTACTTC. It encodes CASSFVLSGSQYF. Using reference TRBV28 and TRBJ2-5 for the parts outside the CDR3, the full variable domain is DVKVTQSSRYLVKRTGEKVFLECVQDMDHENMFWYRQDPGLGLRLIYFSYDVKMKEKGDIPEGYSVSREKKERFSLILESASTNQTSMYLCASSFVLSGSQYFGPGTRLLVL.

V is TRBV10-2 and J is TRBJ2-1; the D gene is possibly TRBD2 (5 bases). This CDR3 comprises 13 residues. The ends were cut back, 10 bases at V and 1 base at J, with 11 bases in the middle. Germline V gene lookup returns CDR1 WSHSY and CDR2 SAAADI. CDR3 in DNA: TGCGCCACCTGGAGCGGATCCTACAATGAGCAGTTCTTC. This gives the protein CATWSGSYNEQFF.

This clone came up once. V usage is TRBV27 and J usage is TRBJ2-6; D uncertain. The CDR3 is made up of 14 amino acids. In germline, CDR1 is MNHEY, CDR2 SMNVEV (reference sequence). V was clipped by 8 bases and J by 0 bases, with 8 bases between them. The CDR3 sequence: CASAQRSGANVLTF. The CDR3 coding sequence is TGTGCCAGCGCACAGCGCTCTGGGGCCAACGTCCTGACTTTC.

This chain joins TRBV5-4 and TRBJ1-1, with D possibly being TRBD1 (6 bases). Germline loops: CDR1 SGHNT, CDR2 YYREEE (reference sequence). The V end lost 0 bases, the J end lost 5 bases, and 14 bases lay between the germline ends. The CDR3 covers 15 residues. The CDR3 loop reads CASSLVSGAQTEAFF. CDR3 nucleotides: TGTGCCAGCAGCTTGGTATCAGGGGCGCAAACTGAAGCTTTCTTT. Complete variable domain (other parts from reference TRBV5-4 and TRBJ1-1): ETGVTQSPTHLIKTRGQQVTLRCSSQSGHNTVSWYQQALGQGPQFIFQYYREEENGRGNFPPRFSGLQFPNYSSELNVNALELDDSALYLCASSLVSGAQTEAFFGQGTRLTVV.

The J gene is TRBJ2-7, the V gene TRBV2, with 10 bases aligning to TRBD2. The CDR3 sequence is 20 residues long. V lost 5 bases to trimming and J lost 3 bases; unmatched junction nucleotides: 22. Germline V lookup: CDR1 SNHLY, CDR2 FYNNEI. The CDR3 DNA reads TGTGCCAGCAGTCCGGAGAAAAGCGGGAGGGGAGCTTTCGAAAGCTACGAGCAGTACTTC. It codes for CASSPEKSGRGAFESYEQYF.

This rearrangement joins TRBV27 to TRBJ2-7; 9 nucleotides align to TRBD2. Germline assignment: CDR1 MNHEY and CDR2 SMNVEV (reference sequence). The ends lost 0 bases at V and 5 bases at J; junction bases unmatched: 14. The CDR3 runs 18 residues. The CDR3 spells CASSLSFIAGVRFHEQYF. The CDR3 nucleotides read TGTGCCAGCAGTTTATCGTTTATAGCGGGAGTCAGGTTCCACGAGCAGTACTTC.

The CDR3, as DNA: TGTGCCAGCAGCAAAGCGCTCCAGGGAAGAAGGCAGCCCCAGCATTTT. Its protein is CASSKALQGRRQPQHF. The chain uses TRBV21-1 and TRBJ1-5; the tabulated D call, TRBD1, remains unverified against the DNA. TRBV21-1 is a pseudogene. CDR3 length equals 16 residues.

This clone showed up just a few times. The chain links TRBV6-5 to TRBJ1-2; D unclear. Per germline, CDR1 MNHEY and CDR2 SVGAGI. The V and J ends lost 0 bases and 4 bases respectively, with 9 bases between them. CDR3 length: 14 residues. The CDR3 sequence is CASSYSARSYGYTF. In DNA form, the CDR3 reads TGTGCCAGCAGTTACTCTGCACGCTCCTATGGCTACACCTTC.

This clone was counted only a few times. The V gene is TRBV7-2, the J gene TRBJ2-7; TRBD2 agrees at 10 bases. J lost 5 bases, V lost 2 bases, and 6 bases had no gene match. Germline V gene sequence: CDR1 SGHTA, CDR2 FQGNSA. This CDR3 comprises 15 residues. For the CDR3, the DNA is TGTGCCAGCAGCTTATCCCTAGCGGGAGTCGACGAGCAGTACTTC. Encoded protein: CASSLSLAGVDEQYF.

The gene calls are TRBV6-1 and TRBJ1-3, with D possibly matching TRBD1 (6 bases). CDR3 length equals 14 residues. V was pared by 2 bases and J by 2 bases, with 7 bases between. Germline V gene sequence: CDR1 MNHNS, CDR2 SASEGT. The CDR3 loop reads CASSEPGAGNTIYF. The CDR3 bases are TGTGCCAGCAGTGAACCAGGGGCTGGAAACACCATATATTTT.

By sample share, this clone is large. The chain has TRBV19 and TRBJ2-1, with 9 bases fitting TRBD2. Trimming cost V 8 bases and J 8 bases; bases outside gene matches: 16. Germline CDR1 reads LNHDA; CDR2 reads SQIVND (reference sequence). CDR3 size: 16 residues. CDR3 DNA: TGTGCCAGTGTTGAATTGGCGGCGGGAGGGCAACATGAGCAGTTCTTC. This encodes CASVELAAGGQHEQFF.

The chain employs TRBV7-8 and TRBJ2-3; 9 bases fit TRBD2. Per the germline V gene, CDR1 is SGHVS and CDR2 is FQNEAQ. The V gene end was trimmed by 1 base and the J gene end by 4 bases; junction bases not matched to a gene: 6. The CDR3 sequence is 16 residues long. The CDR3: CASSLVAGVSPDTQYF. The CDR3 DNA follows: TGTGCCAGCAGCTTAGTAGCGGGAGTCTCCCCAGATACGCAGTATTTT.

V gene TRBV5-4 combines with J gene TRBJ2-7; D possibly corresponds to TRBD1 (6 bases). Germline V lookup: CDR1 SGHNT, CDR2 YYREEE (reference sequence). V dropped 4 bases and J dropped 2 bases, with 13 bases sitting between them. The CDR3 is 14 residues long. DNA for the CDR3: TGTGCCAGCAGCCCCGGACAGTCTCCCTACGAGCAGTACTTC. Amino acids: CASSPGQSPYEQYF.